This TCR beta chain came from a study of blood T cell repertoires in COVID-19 (TCRdb year 2020). The study in broad terms: Collaborator samples came from the United States, Italy and Spain and covered acute and convalescent phases of COVID-19. The prospective study material was composed of cDNA or gDNA derived from T cells, B-cell-depleted T cells, or PBMCs. Subjects who had been exposed to COVID-19, were actively infected with it, or had recovered from it provided the deeply sampled blood TCRbeta repertoires that made up the dataset. A freely available public database, intended as a resource for researchers studying the immune response to SARS-CoV-2, is where the repertoires were released. The samples were drawn from two sources: the first 160 participants of the ongoing ImmuneRACE study, and 950 to 1,500 subjects contributed by 6 global collaborators. A de-identified subject ID, COVID-19 status, age in years and sex were almost always included in the sample metadata. Where available, HLA class I and class II types were taken from metadata supplied by the sample provider and were not determined by assay-based typing.

Study-level results and caveats: The amount of clinical and demographic metadata varied by source and participant and was provided uncurated.

V ends up 3 bases short and J 6 bases short, with an unmatched junction base count of 6. The germline V gene (reference sequence) sets CDR1 to LNHDA and CDR2 to SQIVND. The CDR3, cysteine through phenylalanine, is 15 amino acids long. Here the CDR3 DNA is all that survives: 45 bases in frame from base 1. The immunoSEQ Assay, a bias-controlled multiplex PCR, was used to amplify TCRbeta CDR3 regions from genomic DNA. The authors processed their data as follows. The number of nucleated cells in each sample was estimated from the amplification of reference gene primers within the assay. To quantify the absolute abundance of each unique TCRbeta CDR3 rearrangement, sequence reads were collapsed and filtered. For each sample, productive Simpson clonality was calculated as the square root of Simpson's diversity index across productive rearrangements. What TCRdb holds here is the immuneACCESS table cut down to in-frame rearrangements. Part of the clones is not present; checked against another copy, under half of the missing clones reflect an unresolved V gene, and the others are unexplained. The D gene and trimming were derived from the DNA, and the V and J assignments and clone size from that table. This sample holds fewer than 350,000 clones; about 85% were observed only once. In total, the top ten clones hold over 1.5% of the sample.

About this clone itself: The target of this receptor is not known. Nothing much larger sits one base from this clone, and base qualities are not available.

In the prospective study, participants were roughly 18 to 100 years old, resided in 20 to 30 geographic areas of the United States, and were enrolled through a virtual design. Cohort assignment in the prospective study relied on participant-reported clinical history from a screening survey and a study questionnaire. A participant counted as exposed if, within 2 weeks of entering the study, that participant had been in contact with someone who had a PCR-confirmed or clinician-diagnosed COVID-19 case. Mobile phlebotomists in the prospective study collected whole blood, serum and a nasopharyngeal or oropharyngeal swab from every participant. Over a roughly 2-month period, participants in the prospective study had the option of providing additional blood draws and questionnaires. Blood samples from the prospective study were shipped frozen or at room temperature prior to DNA extraction.

This receptor was obtained from a woman younger than 45 who had been exposed to COVID-19. Sequencing was done on a sample of PBMCs or T cells enriched from blood (not recorded which). This receptor chain uses TRBV19 and TRBJ2-2; TRBD2 aligns with 8 central bases. CDR3 sequence: CASSIGGGFAGELFF. The DNA sequence is TGTGCCAGTAGTATTGGCGGGGGGTTCGCCGGGGAGCTGTTTTTT.